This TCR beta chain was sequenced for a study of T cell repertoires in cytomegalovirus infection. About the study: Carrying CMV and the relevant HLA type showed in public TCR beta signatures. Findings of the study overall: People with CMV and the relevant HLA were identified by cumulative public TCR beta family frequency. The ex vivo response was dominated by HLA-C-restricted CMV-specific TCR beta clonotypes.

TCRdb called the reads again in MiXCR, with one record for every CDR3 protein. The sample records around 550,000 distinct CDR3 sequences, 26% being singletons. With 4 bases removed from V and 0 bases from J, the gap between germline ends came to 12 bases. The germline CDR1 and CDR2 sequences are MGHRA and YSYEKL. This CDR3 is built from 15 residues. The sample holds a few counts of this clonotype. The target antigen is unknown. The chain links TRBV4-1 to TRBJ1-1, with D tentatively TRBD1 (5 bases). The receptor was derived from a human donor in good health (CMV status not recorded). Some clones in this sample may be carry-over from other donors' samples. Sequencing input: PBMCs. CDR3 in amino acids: CASSRGEGVNTEAFF. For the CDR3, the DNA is TGCGCCAGCAGCCGAGGGGAGGGCGTGAACACTGAAGCTTTCTTT.